A selection of T cell receptor beta chains follows, all from one sample in a study of blood T cell repertoires in COVID-19. Some clones are missing from TCRdb's copy, which holds only in-frame ones; the method was immunoSEQ multiplex PCR. The sample lists roughly 220,000 clones, 86% occurring once. Sample: PBMCs or T cells enriched from blood (not recorded which). The receptor set was obtained from a woman aged 40 to 55 with acute COVID-19. Each CDR3 is given with its conserved first and last residue. The order of the fields is CDR3 protein, CDR3 DNA, D gene, V gene, clone size, J gene. The D gene is left open where the match is weak. Some rows have no size entry. The others give once, few or many, or a class for an expanded clone.

CSVQWYQETQYF TGCAGCGTTCAGTGGTACCAAGAGACCCAGTACTTC NA TRBV29-1 NA TRBJ2-5
CASSDERGGTDTQYF TGCGCCAGCAGTGATGAGCGGGGGGGCACAGATACGCAGTATTTT TRBD2 TRBV10-1 NA TRBJ2-3
CASSSWGGTEAFF TGTGCCAGCAGCTCCTGGGGAGGCACTGAAGCTTTCTTT NA TRBV12-3/TRBV12-4 NA TRBJ1-1
CASSLSWRRGKDEQFF TGTGCCAGCAGTTTATCGTGGAGGCGCGGGAAGGATGAGCAGTTCTTC NA TRBV27 few TRBJ2-1
CAIMIDRATDTQYF TGTGCCATCATGATTGACAGGGCCACAGATACGCAGTATTTT TRBD1 TRBV10-3 NA TRBJ2-3
CASRSSGGKTYGYTF TGTGCCAGCAGGTCCTCGGGGGGTAAGACCTATGGCTACACCTTC NA TRBV7-9 NA TRBJ1-2
CASSFEQGLSGNTIYF TGCGCCAGCAGCTTCGAACAGGGCCTTTCTGGAAACACCATATATTTT NA TRBV5-1 once TRBJ1-3
CASSLTGTGLYEQYF TGTGCCAGCAGCTTAACCGGGACAGGGTTATACGAGCAGTACTTC TRBD1 TRBV7-2 NA TRBJ2-7
CASSYSRRQRTEAFF TGTGCCAGCAGTTACTCGAGGAGACAGCGCACTGAAGCTTTCTTT NA TRBV6-5 NA TRBJ1-1
CASSPPGAKNIQYF TGTGCCAGCTCACCACCAGGGGCTAAAAACATTCAGTACTTC NA TRBV18 NA TRBJ2-4
CASRDSKSNQPQHF TGTGCCAGTAGGGACAGCAAGAGCAATCAGCCCCAGCATTTT NA TRBV19 once TRBJ1-5
CASGGTDNSPLHF TGTGCCAGCGGCGGGACAGACAATTCACCCCTCCACTTT TRBD1 TRBV2 NA TRBJ1-6
CASSIDHKVLEGGYTF TGTGCCAGTAGTATAGATCATAAGGTCTTGGAGGGCGGCTACACCTTC NA TRBV19 NA TRBJ1-2
CASTSGGSSTNEKLFF TGCGCCAGCACCTCAGGGGGCTCCTCAACTAATGAAAAACTGTTTTTT TRBD1 TRBV5-1 once TRBJ1-4
CASSSDRGDTEAFF TGCGCCAGCAGCTCGGACAGGGGGGACACTGAAGCTTTCTTT TRBD1 TRBV5-1 once TRBJ1-1
CASSFRPQPQHF TGTGCCAGCAGTTTTCGTCCTCAGCCCCAGCATTTT NA TRBV12-3/TRBV12-4 NA TRBJ1-5
CASSHPDKRGNQPQHF TGCGCCAGCAGTCACCCGGACAAACGCGGCAATCAGCCCCAGCATTTT NA TRBV23-1 NA TRBJ1-5
CASSLGTGSYNEQFF TGCGCCAGCAGCTTGGGGACAGGCTCCTACAATGAGCAGTTCTTC TRBD1 TRBV5-1 NA TRBJ2-1
CAISDLTGAGTDTQYF TGTGCCATCAGTGATCTGACAGGGGCGGGCACAGATACGCAGTATTTT TRBD1 TRBV10-3 NA TRBJ2-3
CASSHSILAYNEQFF TGTGCCAGCAGTCACAGCATACTTGCCTACAATGAGCAGTTCTTC NA TRBV27 NA TRBJ2-1
CASSTESGELFF TGTGCCAGCAGCACAGAATCCGGGGAGCTGTTTTTT NA TRBV5-4 NA TRBJ2-2
CASSLDLVNTEAFF TGCGCCAGCAGCTTGGATCTAGTGAACACTGAAGCTTTCTTT NA TRBV5-1 NA TRBJ1-1
CASSRPTGGDGYTF TGCGCCAGCAGCCGTCCGACAGGGGGAGATGGCTACACCTTC TRBD1 TRBV4-1 NA TRBJ1-2
CASTSPRTGSSDGYTF TGTGCCAGCACCTCCCCCCGGACAGGGTCTTCCGATGGCTACACCTTC TRBD1 TRBV2 NA TRBJ1-2
CAWGSGGTEAFF TGTGCCTGGGGTTCAGGGGGAACTGAAGCTTTCTTT TRBD1 TRBV30 NA TRBJ1-1
CASSQDVSLGTEAFF TGCGCCAGCAGCCAAGATGTGTCTCTAGGCACTGAAGCTTTCTTT NA TRBV4-3 NA TRBJ1-1
CASSTGKYGYTF TGTGCCAGTAGTACAGGGAAATATGGCTACACCTTC NA TRBV19 NA TRBJ1-2
CASSWGQNTEAFF TGTGCCAGCAGCTGGGGGCAGAACACTGAAGCTTTCTTT NA TRBV5-5 NA TRBJ1-1
CASSPVGFSGNTIYF TGTGCCAGCAGTCCGGTCGGGTTCTCGGGAAACACCATATATTTT NA TRBV2 NA TRBJ1-3
CASSLRTGTALGNTIYF TGTGCCAGCAGCTTGAGGACAGGGACGGCACTTGGAAACACCATATATTTT TRBD1 TRBV5-6 NA TRBJ1-3
CASSSEGTTGELFF TGCGCCAGCAGCTCCGAGGGTACGACCGGGGAGCTGTTTTTT NA TRBV5-1 NA TRBJ2-2
CASSISGQPQFF TGTGCCAGTAGTATATCCGGACAGCCCCAGTTCTTC NA TRBV19 few TRBJ2-1
CASSLSLAIETQYF TGTGCCAGCAGCTTATCCCTAGCGATCGAGACCCAGTACTTC NA TRBV7-8 NA TRBJ2-5